This TCR beta chain comes out of a study of metastatic and nonmetastatic thyroid tumors. Overall study findings and caveats: According to reports, the diversity of TCR beta was significantly higher in malignant thyroid tumors than in benign nodules, and this held in both blood and tumor samples.

This clone was observed a few times. Its antigen is currently unknown. Methods used by the authors: Clinicopathological groups supplied CDR3 differences that were used to build a distant-metastasis classifier for papillary thyroid cancer. TCRdb re-processed the PCR reads through MiXCR. The V and J calls were determined by TCRdb, not by the authors. Among roughly 13,000 clones, less than 25% were seen once, and the ten largest hold around 8%. Among the patients, none had received any treatment before thyroid surgery. This receptor was identified in a female donor with papillary thyroid cancer or a benign thyroid nodule (not recorded which). Some clones in this sample may be carry-over from other donors' samples. Sequencing was carried out using blood.

The DNA of the CDR3 is TGTGCCAGCAGTACACAGGTTCAGAGCTACGAGCAGTACTTC. This gives the protein CASSTQVQSYEQYF. The chain uses TRBV6-1 and TRBJ2-7; a possible D gene is TRBD1 (5 bases). CDR3 length: 14 amino acids. Trimming removed 5 bases at V and 3 bases at J, with 14 bases between. Germline assignment: CDR1 MNHNS and CDR2 SASEGT.